This T cell receptor (beta chain) appears in the sequencing data of a study of cytomegalovirus exposure and HLA in healthy donors. It was with 60 Vbeta and 13 Jbeta primers that the PCR ran. Libraries were prepared by immunoSEQ multiplex PCR; TCRdb keeps only in-frame clonotypes and omits some of them. The sample holds roughly 87,000 clones, roughly 77% seen once. J gave up 6 bases and V 8 bases, and 13 bases lay outside the gene matches. Germline V CDR1 and CDR2: SGHRS, YFSETQ. The CDR3 length is 15 residues. This TCR was recovered from a woman aged 40 to 55 in good health and CMV-seropositive. The sequencing sample was made of PBMCs. The chain employs TRBV5-1 and TRBJ2-3; 9 nucleotides agree with TRBD2. The CDR3 DNA is TGCGCCAGTCGGGAGGCTAGCGGGATTCTCGATACGCAGTATTTT. Translating it yields CASREASGILDTQYF. Supplemented by reference TRBV5-1 and TRBJ2-3, the full variable domain reads KAGVTQTPRYLIKTRGQQVTLSCSPISGHRSVSWYQQTPGQGLQFLFEYFSETQRNKGNFPGRFSGRQFSNSRSEMNVSTLELGDSALYLCASREASGILDTQYFGPGTRLTVL.